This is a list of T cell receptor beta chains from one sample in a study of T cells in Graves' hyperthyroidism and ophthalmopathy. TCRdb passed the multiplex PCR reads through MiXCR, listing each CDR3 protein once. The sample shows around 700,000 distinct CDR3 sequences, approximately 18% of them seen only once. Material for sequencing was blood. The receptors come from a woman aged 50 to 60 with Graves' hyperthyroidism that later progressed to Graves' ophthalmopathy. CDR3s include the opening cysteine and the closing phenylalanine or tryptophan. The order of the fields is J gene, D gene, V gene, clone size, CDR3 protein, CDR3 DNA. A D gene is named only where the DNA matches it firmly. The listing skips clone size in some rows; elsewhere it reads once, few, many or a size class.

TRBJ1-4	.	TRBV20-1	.	CSASYRKATNEKLFF	TGCAGTGCTAGTTATAGGAAAGCAACTAATGAAAAACTGTTTTTT
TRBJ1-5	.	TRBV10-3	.	CAISPGIPDQPQHF	TGTGCCATCAGTCCCGGGATCCCGGATCAGCCCCAGCATTTT
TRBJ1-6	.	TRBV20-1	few	CSVGRQNSPLHF	TGCAGTGTCGGGCGACAGAATTCACCCCTCCACTTT
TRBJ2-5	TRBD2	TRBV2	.	CASSQNPSGGGYGETQYF	TGTGCCAGCAGTCAGAACCCTAGCGGGGGGGGATATGGAGAGACCCAGTACTTC
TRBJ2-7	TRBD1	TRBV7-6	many	CASSAGGYEQYF	TGTGCCAGCTCGGCAGGGGGCTACGAGCAGTACTTC
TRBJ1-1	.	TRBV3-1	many	CASSQAMNTEAFF	TGTGCCAGCAGCCAGGCCATGAACACTGAAGCTTTCTTT
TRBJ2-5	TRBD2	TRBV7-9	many	CASSSIAGPSIEETQYF	TGTGCCAGCAGCTCCATAGCGGGGCCATCAATAGAAGAGACCCAGTACTTC
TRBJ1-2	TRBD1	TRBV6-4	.	CASSASGGGYGYTF	TGTGCCAGCAGTGCGTCAGGGGGCGGTTATGGCTACACCTTC
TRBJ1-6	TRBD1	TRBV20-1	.	CGATGQGVYSPLHF	TGCGGTGCTACTGGGCAGGGGGTTTATTCACCCCTCCACTTT
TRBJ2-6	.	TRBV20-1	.	CSALISGANVLTF	TGCAGTGCCCTGATATCTGGGGCCAACGTCCTGACTTTC
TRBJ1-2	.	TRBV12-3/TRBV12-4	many	CASSFGGSNGYTF	TGTGCCAGCAGTTTCGGGGGCTCCAATGGCTACACCTTC
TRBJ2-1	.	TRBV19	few	CASSSEANPYNEQFF	TGTGCCAGTAGTTCAGAGGCCAACCCCTACAATGAGCAGTTCTTC
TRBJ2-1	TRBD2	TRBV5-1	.	CASSETSFNEQFF	TGCGCCAGCAGCGAGACTAGCTTTAATGAGCAGTTCTTC
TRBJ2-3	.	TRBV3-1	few	CASSQEYTDTQYF	TGTGCCAGCAGCCAAGAATACACAGATACGCAGTATTTT
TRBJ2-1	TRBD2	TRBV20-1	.	CSAITSGVYNEQFF	TGCAGTGCTATAACTAGCGGGGTCTACAATGAGCAGTTCTTC
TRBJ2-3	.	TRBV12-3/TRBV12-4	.	CASSLAPGLTDTQYF	TGTGCCAGCAGTTTAGCCCCCGGACTCACAGATACGCAGTATTTT
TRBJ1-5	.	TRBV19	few	CASSIGRGINQPQHF	TGTGCCAGTAGTATCGGCAGGGGTATCAATCAGCCCCAGCATTTT
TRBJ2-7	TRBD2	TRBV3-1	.	CASSQFGGARSYEQYF	TGTGCCAGCAGCCAATTCGGGGGGGCCAGGTCCTACGAGCAGTACTTC
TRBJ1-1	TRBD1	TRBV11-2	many	CASRPGTGWTEAFF	TGTGCCAGCAGACCCGGGACAGGGTGGACTGAAGCTTTCTTT
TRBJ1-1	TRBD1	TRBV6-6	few	CASSYPGTGEAFF	TGTGCCAGCAGTTACCCCGGGACAGGTGAAGCTTTCTTT
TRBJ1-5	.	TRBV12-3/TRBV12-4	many	CASSQETGGHQPQHF	TGTGCCAGCAGTCAAGAGACAGGAGGACATCAGCCCCAGCATTTT
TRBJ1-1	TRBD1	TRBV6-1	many	CASSTWDSLNTEAFF	TGTGCCAGCAGTACTTGGGACAGTTTGAACACTGAAGCTTTCTTT
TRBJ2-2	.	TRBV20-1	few	CSASGLTNTGELFF	TGCAGTGCTAGTGGGCTGACGAACACCGGGGAGCTGTTTTTT
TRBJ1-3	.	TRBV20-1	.	CSARWGAMAGNTIYF	TGCAGTGCTAGATGGGGGGCGATGGCTGGAAACACCATATATTTT
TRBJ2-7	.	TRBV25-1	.	CASSVWTAQGNEQYF	TGTGCCAGCAGTGTCTGGACTGCCCAGGGGAACGAGCAGTACTTC
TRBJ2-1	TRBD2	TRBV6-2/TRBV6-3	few	CASSAGSGGQTSYNEQFF	TGTGCCAGCAGTGCTGGTAGCGGGGGGCAAACCTCCTACAATGAGCAGTTCTTC
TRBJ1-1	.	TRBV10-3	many	CAISESLRGNTEAFF	TGTGCCATCAGTGAGTCTTTGCGGGGAAACACTGAAGCTTTCTTT
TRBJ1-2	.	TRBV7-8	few	CASSLRSGDNYGYTF	TGTGCCAGCAGCTTGCGTTCGGGGGATAATTATGGCTACACCTTC
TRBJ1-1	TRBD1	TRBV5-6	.	CASSLPRQGVINTEAFF	TGTGCCAGCAGCTTGCCCAGACAGGGGGTTATTAACACTGAAGCTTTCTTT
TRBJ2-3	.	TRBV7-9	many	CASSGGVDTQYF	TGTGCCAGCAGCGGAGGGGTGGATACGCAGTATTTT
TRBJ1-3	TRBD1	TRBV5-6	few	CASSVTGRNTIYF	TGTGCCAGCAGCGTGACAGGGAGAAACACCATATATTTT
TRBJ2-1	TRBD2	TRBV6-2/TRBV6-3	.	CASRRLAGSSYNEQFF	TGTGCCAGCAGACGACTAGCGGGGAGCTCCTACAATGAGCAGTTCTTC
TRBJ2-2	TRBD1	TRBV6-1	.	CASTPDRFATGELFF	TGTGCCAGCACCCCGGACAGGTTTGCCACCGGGGAGCTGTTTTTT
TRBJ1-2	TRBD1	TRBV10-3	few	CAISQRTGELYGYTF	TGTGCCATCAGTCAAAGGACAGGGGAACTCTATGGCTACACCTTC
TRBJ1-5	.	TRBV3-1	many	CASSQDSAGGQQPQHF	TGTGCCAGCAGCCAAGATTCGGCAGGTGGGCAACAGCCCCAGCATTTT
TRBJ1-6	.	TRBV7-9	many	CASSLVGSHSPLHF	TGTGCCAGCAGCTTAGTCGGGTCCCATTCACCCCTCCACTTT
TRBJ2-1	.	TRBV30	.	CAWSVGAGYNEQFF	TGTGCCTGGAGTGTCGGGGCGGGGTACAATGAGCAGTTCTTC
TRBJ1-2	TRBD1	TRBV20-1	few	CSATDRGNYGYTF	TGCAGTGCCACGGACAGGGGAAACTATGGCTACACCTTC
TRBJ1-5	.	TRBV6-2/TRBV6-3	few	CACGRGGNQPQHF	TGTGCCTGCGGGAGGGGTGGCAATCAGCCCCAGCATTTT
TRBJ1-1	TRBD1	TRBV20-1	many	CSARTGEYTEAFF	TGCAGTGCTCGGACAGGGGAGTACACTGAAGCTTTCTTT
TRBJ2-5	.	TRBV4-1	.	CASSQDRREETQYF	TGCGCCAGCAGCCAAGATCGCAGGGAGGAGACCCAGTACTTC
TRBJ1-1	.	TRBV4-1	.	CASSQDVSRRAEAFF	TGCGCCAGCAGCCAAGATGTGTCTCGGCGGGCTGAAGCTTTCTTT
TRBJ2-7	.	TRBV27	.	CASSLSTSSEQYF	TGTGCCAGCAGTTTATCGACTAGTAGCGAGCAGTACTTC
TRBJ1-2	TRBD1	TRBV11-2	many	CASSLSDRGATYGYTF	TGTGCCAGCAGCTTATCCGACAGGGGTGCTACCTATGGCTACACCTTC
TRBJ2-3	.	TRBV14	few	CASSLSVTNTDTQYF	TGTGCCAGCAGCCTATCGGTGACCAACACAGATACGCAGTATTTT
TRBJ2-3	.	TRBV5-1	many	CASSFLQGGSTDTQYF	TGCGCCAGCAGCTTCTTACAGGGAGGAAGCACAGATACGCAGTATTTT
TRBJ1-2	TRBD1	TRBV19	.	CASSGLTGVGGYTF	TGTGCCAGTAGTGGATTAACAGGGGTCGGTGGCTACACCTTC